The clone carrying this T cell receptor (beta chain) was seen more than once but under ten times. Its antigen is not known. TCRdb ran MiXCR on the 5' RACE reads and lists one entry per CDR3 protein. The profile shows about 120,000 distinct CDR3 sequences, roughly 8.2% of them singletons. The data are from a study of T cells after yellow fever vaccination. Overall study findings and caveats: Among primary-vaccination clones, most reappeared after the booster, at 96% for CD4 and 88% for CD8.

The input for sequencing was CD8+ T cells sorted from PBMCs, taken on the day of the yellow fever booster vaccination. This receptor was taken from a man aged 18 to 29 who received the YFV17D yellow fever vaccine.

This CDR3 reads CASSRYGGEYQETQYF. CDR3 in DNA: TGTGCCAGCAGCCGTTATGGGGGAGAGTACCAAGAGACCCAGTACTTC. The chain employs TRBV3-1 and TRBJ2-5; the D gene could be TRBD1 or TRBD2 (5 bases each). Germline V gives CDR1 LGHDT, CDR2 YNNKEL (reference sequence). V was clipped by 4 bases and J by 0 bases, with 15 bases between them. The CDR3 spans 16 residues.